This entry is about one T cell receptor (beta chain). What antigen it recognizes has not been identified. Base qualities are not at hand, and no much larger clone is one base apart. This sample's treatment or condition label indicates: in vitro stimulation with specific CMV peptide epitopes to enrich CMV-specific T cells. This record belongs to a study of T cell repertoires in cytomegalovirus infection (dated by TCRdb to between 2018 and 2021). The study in broad terms: The peptide stimulations were aimed at well-studied HLA-B-restricted epitopes as well as recently identified HLA-C-restricted CMV epitopes, whose presentation resists viral immunomodulation. The HLA type of each donor mattered for the analysis, because public TCR beta signatures pointed to carriage of CMV infection along with the matching HLA type. Beyond this particular receptor, the publication reports: The ex vivo response was dominated by HLA-C-restricted CMV-specific TCR beta clonotypes, which also provided the single most frequent clonotype in two of eight donors. Carriers of CMV infection plus the relevant HLA type were discriminated by the cumulative frequency of public TCR beta family members in the study cohort and in an independent 352-donor cohort.

A distance of 20 bases separates the germline ends of V and J, which lose 2 bases and 3 bases respectively. CDR1 and CDR2 are read off the germline V gene as ENHRY and SYGVKD. Taken from cysteine to phenylalanine, the CDR3 has 17 residues. Only the CDR3 region is kept as DNA, spanning 51 bases read in frame from base 1. The reads were generated on an Illumina HiSeq 1500. The public reads were reprocessed in TCRdb via fastp at Q25 and MiXCR, keeping in-frame beta chains. Rows merge per CDR3 protein into single entries with the most common DNA and genes. The sample table shows 150,000 to 200,000 distinct CDR3 sequences, and less than 25% are seen once. The leading ten clones occupy roughly 25% of the sample.

The sample here was CD8+ T cells from cultured PBMCs, taken from culture after CMV antigen stimulation. This sequence uses TRBV10-3 and TRBJ2-7; the D gene may be TRBD1 or TRBD2, since each aligns over 5 bases. This clonotype originated in a human donor in good health (CMV status not recorded). Some clones in this sample may be carry-over from other donors' samples. The bases read TGTGCCATCAGTGAGGGGACGGATACCGACCAAATCTACGAGCAGTACTTC. Its protein is CAISEGTDTDQIYEQYF.